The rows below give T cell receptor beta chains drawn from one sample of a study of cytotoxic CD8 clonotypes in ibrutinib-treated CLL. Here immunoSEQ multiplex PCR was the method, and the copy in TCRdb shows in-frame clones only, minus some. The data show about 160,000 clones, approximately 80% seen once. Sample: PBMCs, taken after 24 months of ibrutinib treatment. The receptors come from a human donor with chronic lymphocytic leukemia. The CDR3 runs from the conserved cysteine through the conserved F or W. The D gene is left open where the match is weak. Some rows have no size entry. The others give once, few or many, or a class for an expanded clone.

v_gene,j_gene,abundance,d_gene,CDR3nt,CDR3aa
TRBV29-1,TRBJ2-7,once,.,TGCAGCGTCGAGGACACAGTGACCTACGAGCAGTACTTC,CSVEDTVTYEQYF
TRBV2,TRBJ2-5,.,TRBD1,TGTGCCAGCAGGGGGGACAGGGGGGAGACCCAGTACTTC,CASRGDRGETQYF
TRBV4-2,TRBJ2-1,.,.,TGTGCCAGCAGCCAAGTTTATAGTGAGCAGTTCTTC,CASSQVYSEQFF
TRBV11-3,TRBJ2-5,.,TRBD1,TGTGCCAGCGCTATGGGACAGCAAGAGACCCAGTACTTC,CASAMGQQETQYF
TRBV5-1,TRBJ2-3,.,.,TGCGCCAGCAGCTTGGGTAGGGCTGATACGCAGTATTTT,CASSLGRADTQYF
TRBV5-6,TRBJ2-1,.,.,TGTGCCAGCAGCTCGGACGGGGTCCACTACAATGAGCAGTTCTTC,CASSSDGVHYNEQFF
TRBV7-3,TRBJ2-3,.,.,TGTGCCAGCAGCCGGGTCCCCCTGGGGACAGATACGCAGTATTTT,CASSRVPLGTDTQYF
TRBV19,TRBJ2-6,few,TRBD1,TGTGCCACAACAGGGGGCCAGGGGTCTGGGGCCAACGTCCTGACTTTC,CATTGGQGSGANVLTF
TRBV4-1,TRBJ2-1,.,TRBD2,TGCGCCAGCAGCCAAGAAGGGACTAGGAATGAGCAGTTCTTC,CASSQEGTRNEQFF
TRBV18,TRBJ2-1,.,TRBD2,TGTGCCAGCTCACCACCGGGACTAGTGGGTTCTCTGTTCTTC,CASSPPGLVGSLFF
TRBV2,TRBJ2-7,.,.,TGTGCCAGCATGGGCCAGGGGCCATCCGGCGAGCAGTACTTC,CASMGQGPSGEQYF
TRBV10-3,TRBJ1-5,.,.,TGTGCCATCAGTGACATCATAGAGGGTTTTGGGAGCAATCAGCCCCAGCATTTT,CAISDIIEGFGSNQPQHF
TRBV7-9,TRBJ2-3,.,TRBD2,TGTGCCAGCAGCCGCGAAGGGACTAGCGGGAGGGATACGCAGTATTTT,CASSREGTSGRDTQYF
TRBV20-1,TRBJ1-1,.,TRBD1,TGCACTGGACAGGGTAACACTGAAGCTTTCTTT,CTGQGNTEAFF
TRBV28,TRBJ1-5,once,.,TGTGCCAGCAGTTCCAGTGGGGGGCATCAGCCCCAGCATTTT,CASSSSGGHQPQHF
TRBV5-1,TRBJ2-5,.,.,TGCGCCAGCAGCTTAGAGGGGCTGGAGATGCTGGTAGAGACCCAGTACTTC,CASSLEGLEMLVETQYF
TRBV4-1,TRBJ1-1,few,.,TGCGCCAGCAGAACTCCTCCCGGGGGAGCTTTCTTT,CASRTPPGGAFF
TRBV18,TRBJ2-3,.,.,TGTGCCAGCTCACCGTCACAGGGTCCAGATACGCAGTATTTT,CASSPSQGPDTQYF
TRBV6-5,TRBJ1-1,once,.,TGTGCCAGCAGTTACAACAGGCAAAACACTGAAGCTTTCTTT,CASSYNRQNTEAFF
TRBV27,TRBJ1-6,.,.,TGTGCCAGCACCCTCGGACTGAATAATTCACCCCTCCACTTT,CASTLGLNNSPLHF
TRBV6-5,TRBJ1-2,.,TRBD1,TGTGCCAGCAATCCGGGACAGGGGACTGGCTACACCTTC,CASNPGQGTGYTF
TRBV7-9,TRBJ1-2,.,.,TGTGCCAGCAGCGCCGCGTCGTGGGCGAACAACTATGGCTACACCTTC,CASSAASWANNYGYTF
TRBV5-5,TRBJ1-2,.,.,TGTGCCAGCAGCCAGGGACGGGGCTATGGCTACACCTTC,CASSQGRGYGYTF
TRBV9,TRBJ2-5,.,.,TGTGCCAGCAGCGTATTGGGAACAGTGAGTGAGACCCAGTACTTC,CASSVLGTVSETQYF
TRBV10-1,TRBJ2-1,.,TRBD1,TGCGCCAGCAGCCCGGACAGGGTTAGTGAGCAGTTCTTC,CASSPDRVSEQFF
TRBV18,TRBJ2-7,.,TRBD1,TGTGCCAGCTCACCCGGACAGGGGGCGGGCGAGCAGTACTTC,CASSPGQGAGEQYF
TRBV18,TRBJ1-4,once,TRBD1,TGTGCCAGCTCACCACCAAATTGGCCAGGGGGAATGGAAACTAATGAAAAACTGTTTTTT,CASSPPNWPGGMETNEKLFF
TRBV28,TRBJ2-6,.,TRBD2,TGTGCCAGCAGTACACCGACTAGCGGGAGTTCTGGGGCCAACGTCCTGACTTTC,CASSTPTSGSSGANVLTF
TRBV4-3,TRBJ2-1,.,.,TGCGCCAGCAGCCAAGATCTAGTTCGGTTTGGTCACAATGAGCAGTTCTTC,CASSQDLVRFGHNEQFF
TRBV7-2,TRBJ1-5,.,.,TGTGCCAGCAGCCGACCAACAGATCAGCCCCAGCATTTT,CASSRPTDQPQHF
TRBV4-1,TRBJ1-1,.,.,TGCGCCAGCAGCCAAGACAGGGACACTGAAGCTTTCTTT,CASSQDRDTEAFF
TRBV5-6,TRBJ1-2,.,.,TGTGCCAGCAGCTTGGCTGGGACACCAATCGTGGGTTCTAACTATGGCTACACCTTC,CASSLAGTPIVGSNYGYTF